The next 14 T cell receptor beta chains were all read from a single sample in a study of post-analysis software for immune sequencing data. Presence of unique molecular identifiers characterized the TCR beta cDNA libraries. TCRdb independently ran MiXCR on the PCR reads; one entry per CDR3 protein. This sample has about 200,000 distinct CDR3 sequences; over 25% occur once, and the top ten carry less than 4%. Whole-study findings and limits: Patients had higher frequencies than controls of roughly 5 TRBV segments, including TRBV5-6, TRBV5-1 and TRBV20-1.

Their cognate antigens are unknown. Sequencing used blood. The receptors stem from a girl aged 2-17 years with multiple sclerosis.

Only a few counts were recorded for this clonotype. The chain carries TRBV28 and TRBJ1-5, with D possibly being TRBD1 (6 bases). CDR3 length equals 15 residues. Trimming left V 7 bases short and J 6 bases short, with 19 bases between. Germline V gives CDR1 MDHEN, CDR2 SYDVKM. The CDR3: CASTQRGALGQPQHF. The CDR3 coding sequence is TGTGCCAGCACCCAACGGGGGGCGCTGGGTCAGCCCCAGCATTTT.

This clonotype was seen ten or more times. This chain joins TRBV20-1 and TRBJ2-7; 8 bases align to TRBD2. The CDR3 has 13 residues. The V gene end was trimmed by 3 bases and the J gene end by 3 bases; junction bases not matched to a gene: 4. The germline gives CDR1 DFQATT, CDR2 SNEGSKA (reference sequence). CDR3 residues: CSASGREGYEQYF. DNA for the CDR3: TGCAGTGCTAGTGGACGGGAGGGCTACGAGCAGTACTTC.

The sample holds a few counts of this clonotype. V usage is TRBV27 and J usage is TRBJ2-2; 8 nucleotides line up with TRBD2. Germline V gives CDR1 MNHEY, CDR2 SMNVEV (reference sequence). The CDR3 is 16 residues long. The V segment lost 6 bases and the J segment 1 base; nucleotides outside the gene matches: 7. The CDR3 bases are TGTGCCAGCAGACTAGGCGCGGGGGGGAACACCGGGGAGCTGTTTTTT. Translation gives CASRLGAGGNTGELFF.

V and J are TRBV12-3 or TRBV12-4 and TRBJ2-5; 10 positions agree with TRBD1. The CDR3 contains 15 residues. V was pared by 3 bases and J by 3 bases, with 4 bases of the junction left unmatched. CDR3 sequence: CASSFYGQGEETQYF. The CDR3 DNA reads as TGTGCCAGCAGTTTCTACGGACAGGGGGAAGAGACCCAGTACTTC.

In this sample, this clonotype turned up many times. The J gene is TRBJ2-1, the V gene TRBV7-9; 9 bases agree with TRBD2. V lost 5 bases and J lost 9; bases outside the gene matches: 11. CDR1 is SEHNR, CDR2 FQNEAQ, per germline (reference sequence). The CDR3 is 15 residues long. The DNA of the CDR3 is TGTGCCAGCAGCCATCTTAGCGGGGGATTCGGTGAGCAGTTCTTC. Protein sequence: CASSHLSGGFGEQFF.

The chain carries TRBV12-3 or TRBV12-4 and TRBJ2-4; D remains ambiguous. V shed 4 bases and J shed 6 bases, with 13 bases lying between them. This CDR3 comprises 14 residues. The CDR3 DNA sequence: TGTGCCAGCAGTTCCTCGGTGCAGCCAAACATTCAGTACTTC. The encoded protein is CASSSSVQPNIQYF.

The CDR3 DNA is TGTGCCAGCAGTACCCTAGCGGCGGGACAGCAGTTCTTC. Translation: CASSTLAAGQQFF. The chain links TRBV6-2 or TRBV6-3 to TRBJ2-1, with TRBD2 matching 7 bases. This CDR3 spans 13 amino acids. Germline-derived CDR1 and CDR2 are MNHEY and SVGEGT. The V and J ends lost 5 bases and 11 bases, in that order; junction bases with no gene match: 9.

Comments on this clonotype: The junction differs from germline at one of its ends, possibly a read error. The chain carries TRBV12-3 or TRBV12-4 and TRBJ2-1, with 7 bases fitting TRBD2. The CDR3 runs 15 residues. CDR3: CAGSRRRDYDNEQFF. The CDR3 DNA sequence: TGTGCCGGCAGCCGACGCCGGGACTATGACAATGAGCAGTTCTTC.

The chain recombines TRBV12-3 or TRBV12-4 with TRBJ1-5, with 7 bases matching TRBD1. V lost 3 bases to trimming and J lost 3 bases; unmatched junction nucleotides: 11. This CDR3 is 17 amino acids long. This CDR3 is CASSLGTANPYNQPQHF. In DNA, the CDR3 is TGTGCCAGCAGTTTGGGGACAGCTAACCCCTACAATCAGCCCCAGCATTTT.

The table lists this clonotype with a few counts. The chain recombines TRBV2 with TRBJ2-1; 12 bases match TRBD2. This CDR3 has 18 residues. The trim removed 6 bases at V and 0 bases at J, leaving 9 bases unmatched. The germline V gene has CDR1 SNHLY and CDR2 FYNNEI. The CDR3 region is CASRPGLAGKSSYNEQFF. CDR3 DNA: TGTGCCAGCAGGCCCGGACTAGCGGGGAAGAGCTCCTACAATGAGCAGTTCTTC. Together with reference TRBV2 and TRBJ2-1, the CDR3 gives the full variable domain: EPEVTQTPSHQVTQMGQEVILRCVPISNHLYFYWYRQILGQKVEFLVSFYNNEISEKSEIFDDQFSVERPDGSNFTLKIRSTKLEDSAMYFCASRPGLAGKSSYNEQFFGPGTRLTVL.

This clonotype was seen at least ten times. This sequence joins TRBV27 and TRBJ2-3, with 7 bases fitting TRBD2. Trimming cost V 8 bases and J 2 bases; bases outside gene matches: 7. The CDR3 extends over 14 amino acids. Germline V gene lookup returns CDR1 MNHEY and CDR2 SMNVEV (reference sequence). CDR3: CASSLRGYTDTQYF. CDR3 DNA: TGTGCCAGCTCTCTGCGGGGGTACACAGATACGCAGTATTTT.

This clonotype was detected only a few times. The J gene is TRBJ1-3, the V gene TRBV27, with D unclear. Per germline, CDR1 MNHEY and CDR2 SMNVEV (reference sequence). The V and J ends lost 4 bases and 4 bases respectively, with 14 bases between them. The CDR3 length is 15 residues. Written as DNA, the CDR3 is TGTGCCAGCAGTTCCGACTTGAACGGGGGAAACACCATATATTTT. Its protein is CASSSDLNGGNTIYF.

This clonotype was found many times. The chain joins TRBV18 to TRBJ2-6; D gene ambiguous. V was pared by 3 bases and J by 2 bases, with 14 bases between. Germline loops: CDR1 KGHSH, CDR2 LQKENI. The CDR3 covers 17 residues. CDR3 bases: TGTGCCAGCTCACCGCGGAATACGCACGCTGGGGCCAACGTCCTGACTTTC. Encoded protein: CASSPRNTHAGANVLTF.

J is TRBJ1-3 and V is TRBV29-1; D is unclear. The V and J ends lost 8 bases and 4 bases respectively, with 9 bases between them. Germline V gene sequence: CDR1 SQVTM, CDR2 ANQGSEA. This CDR3 is 11 amino acids long. CDR3 DNA sequence: TGCAGCCTCAGTCTAGGAAACACCATATATTTT. Translated, it gives CSLSLGNTIYF.